This TCR beta chain was observed in a study (dated by TCRdb to 2014 to 2015). The study in broad terms: Whether tumor-infiltrating Tregs in breast cancer are recruited from blood Tregs or converted in situ from other CD4+ T cell subsets was tested.

Full-length TCR variable regions were amplified by 5' RACE PCR with constant-region reverse primers, and semi-nested PCR with Nested Universal Primer A was subsequently performed. The ReliaPrep RNA Cell Miniprep System was used to extract total RNA, which was then reverse transcribed into 5'RACE-ready cDNA with the SMARTer RACE 5'/3' Kit. An Illumina MiSeq was used to sequence the full-length TCR alpha and beta libraries, which had been barcoded with multiplex adaptors. As for the authors' bioinformatics: For each of nine subset-tissue groups, sequencing data from the five patients were pooled, and the groups were then compared using unsupervised clustering of TCR gene usage. The Morisita-Horn index was used to calculate repertoire similarity, with shared sequences weighted according to their contribution to each repertoire. TCRdb reran the public reads through fastp at Q25 and MiXCR, keeping productive beta chains. One record per CDR3 amino acid sequence lists the most common genes and DNA. The V and J calls and clone size are TCRdb's, not the authors'. The sample data list approximately 10,000 distinct CDR3 sequences, and less than 40% of these were observed just once. About 5% of the sample rests with the top ten.

Study-wide findings and limitations: The TCR alpha and beta sequences of tumor-infiltrating Tregs showed the greatest overlap with tumor naive CD4+ T cells, followed by blood naive CD4+ T cells. Tumor memory CD4+ T cell TCR gene usage was found to cluster with blood and lymph node memory CD4+ cells and with lymph node naive CD4+ cells. Rather than covering whole repertoires, validation in the larger cohort was restricted to a single TCR beta V-J rearrangement.

By sample share, this clonotype is medium-sized (0.01 to 0.1%). Its antigen remains unidentified. Base quality data are lacking; no much larger clone is found one base away. Cells that were CD4+CD25+CD127-/low were the ones isolated as Tregs. Tregs, naive and memory CD4+ T cells from tumor, blood and ipsilateral draining lymph nodes of about five breast cancer patients underwent full-length TCR alpha and beta sequencing. Mononuclear cells from lymph nodes or approximately 50 ml of peripheral blood were isolated by Ficoll density gradient centrifugation. A purity exceeding 90% was confirmed by FACS for the sorted cell populations. V and J are truncated by 5 bases and 2 bases respectively, leaving an intervening sequence of 16 bases. Per the germline V gene (reference sequence), SGHAT is the CDR1 and FQDESV is the CDR2. Reading from cysteine to phenylalanine, the CDR3 counts 15 amino acids. Only the CDR3 region is kept as DNA, spanning 45 bases read in frame from base 1.

Sequenced: Tregs sorted from blood. The TCR comes from a female donor with breast cancer. The chain is made from TRBV11-1 and TRBJ2-7; the D gene is perhaps TRBD1, on 6 matching bases. In nucleotides, the sequence is TGTGCCAGCAGCGCAGGGGCCGGGCCAGCCTACGAGCAGTACTTC. Translation gives CASSAGAGPAYEQYF.